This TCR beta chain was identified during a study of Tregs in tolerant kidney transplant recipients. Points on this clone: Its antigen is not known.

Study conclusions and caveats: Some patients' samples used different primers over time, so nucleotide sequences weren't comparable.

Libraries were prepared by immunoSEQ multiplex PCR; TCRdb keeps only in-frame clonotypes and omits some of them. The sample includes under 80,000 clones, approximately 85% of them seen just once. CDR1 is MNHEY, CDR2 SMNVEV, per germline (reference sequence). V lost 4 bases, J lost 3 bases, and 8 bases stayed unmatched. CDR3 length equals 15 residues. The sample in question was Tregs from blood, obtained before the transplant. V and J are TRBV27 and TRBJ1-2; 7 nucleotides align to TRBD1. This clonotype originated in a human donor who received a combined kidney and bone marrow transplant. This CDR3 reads CASSSQRTGDYGYTF. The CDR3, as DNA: TGTGCCAGCAGTTCCCAAAGGACAGGCGACTATGGCTACACCTTC.